This T cell receptor (beta chain) derives from a study of blood T cells in healthy people across ages. This clonotype was seen more than once but under ten times. Its target is unknown. Study outcomes and limitations: Long-lived donors carried more naive CD4+ cells and greater diversity than aged donors.

It was with a sample-barcoded 5' primer and a J-beta primer mix that a second PCR of roughly 7 to 12 cycles was run. TCRdb reprocessed the 5' RACE reads via MiXCR and lists one record per CDR3 protein. The sample holds about a million distinct CDR3 sequences, less than 45% seen once. Germline lookup yields CDR1 SGHVS and CDR2 FQNEAQ. V lost 0 bases, J lost 7 bases, and 18 bases lay in between. There are 16 residues in the CDR3. This TCR was sampled from a man between 18 and 35 years old in good health. Sequencing was done on a sample of blood. V is TRBV7-8 and J is TRBJ1-1; D perhaps matches TRBD1 (6 bases). The CDR3, as DNA: TGTGCCAGCAGCTTAGCGAGAACCGGGGGCGCCTTTGAAGCTTTCTTT. Its translation: CASSLARTGGAFEAFF. The variable domain in full, completed from reference TRBV7-8 and TRBJ1-1, reads GAGVSQSPRYKVAKRGQDVALRCDPISGHVSLFWYQQALGQGPEFLTYFQNEAQLDKSGLPSDRFFAERPEGSVSTLKIQRTQQEDSAVYLCASSLARTGGAFEAFFGQGTRLTVV.